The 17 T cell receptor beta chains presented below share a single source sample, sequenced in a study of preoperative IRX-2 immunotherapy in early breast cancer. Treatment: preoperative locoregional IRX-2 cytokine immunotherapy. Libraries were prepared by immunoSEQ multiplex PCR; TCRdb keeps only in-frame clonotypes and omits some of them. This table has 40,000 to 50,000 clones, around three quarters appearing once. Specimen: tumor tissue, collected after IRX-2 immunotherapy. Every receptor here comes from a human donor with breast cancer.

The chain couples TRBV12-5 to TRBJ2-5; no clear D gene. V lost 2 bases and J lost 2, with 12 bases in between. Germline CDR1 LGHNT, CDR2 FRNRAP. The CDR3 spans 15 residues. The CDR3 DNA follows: TGTGCTAGTGGTTTGTCCCTGGCAGCTCAAGAGACCCAGTACTTC. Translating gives CASGLSLAAQETQYF. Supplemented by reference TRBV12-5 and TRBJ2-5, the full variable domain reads DARVTQTPRHKVTEMGQEVTMRCQPILGHNTVFWYRQTMMQGLELLAYFRNRAPLDDSGMPKDRFSAEMPDATLATLKIQPSEPRDSAVYFCASGLSLAAQETQYFGPGTRLLVL.

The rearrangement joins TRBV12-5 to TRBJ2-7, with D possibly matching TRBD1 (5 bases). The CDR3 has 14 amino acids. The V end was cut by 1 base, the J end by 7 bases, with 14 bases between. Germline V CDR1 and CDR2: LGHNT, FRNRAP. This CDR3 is CASGLEGLPFEQYF. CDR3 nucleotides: TGTGCTAGTGGTTTGGAGGGGTTACCTTTTGAGCAGTACTTC.

CDR3 sequence: CSVGTGSTDTQYF. The CDR3 DNA is TGCAGCGTTGGGACAGGGAGCACAGATACGCAGTATTTT. The chain joins TRBV29-1 to TRBJ2-3; 8 bases line up with TRBD1. In germline, CDR1 is SQVTM, CDR2 ANQGSEA. The CDR3 sequence is 13 residues long. The trim removed 4 bases at V and 0 bases at J, leaving 0 bases unmatched.

The CDR3 DNA is TGTGCCAGCAGGGGAGGGAGCACAGATACGCAGTATTTT. It specifies CASRGGSTDTQYF. The gene calls are TRBV7-8 and TRBJ2-3; 7 bases map to TRBD2. CDR1 and CDR2 from the germline V gene are SGHVS and FQNEAQ. V lost 6 bases and J lost 0; bases outside the gene matches: 0. CDR3 length: 13 amino acids.

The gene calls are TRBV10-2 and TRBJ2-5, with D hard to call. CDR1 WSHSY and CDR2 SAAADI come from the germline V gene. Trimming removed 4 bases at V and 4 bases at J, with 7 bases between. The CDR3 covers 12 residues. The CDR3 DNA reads TGCGCCAGCAGTGGATTCGGAGAGACCCAGTACTTC. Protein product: CASSGFGETQYF.

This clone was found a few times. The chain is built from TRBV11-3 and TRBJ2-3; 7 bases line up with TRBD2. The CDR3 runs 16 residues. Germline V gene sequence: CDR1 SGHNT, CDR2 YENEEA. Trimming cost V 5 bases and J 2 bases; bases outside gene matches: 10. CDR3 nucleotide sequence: TGTGCCAGCAGCAGCGGGACTCTCCGGTCCACAGATACGCAGTATTTT. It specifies CASSSGTLRSTDTQYF. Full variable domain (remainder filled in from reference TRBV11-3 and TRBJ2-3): EAGVVQSPRYKIIEKKQPVAFWCNPISGHNTLYWYLQNLGQGPELLIRYENEEAVDDSQLPKDRFSAERLKGVDSTLKIQPAELGDSAVYLCASSSGTLRSTDTQYFGPGTRLTVL.

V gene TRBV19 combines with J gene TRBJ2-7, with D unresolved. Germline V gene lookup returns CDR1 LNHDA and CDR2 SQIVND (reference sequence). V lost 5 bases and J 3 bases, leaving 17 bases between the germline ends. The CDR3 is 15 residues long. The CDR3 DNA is TGTGCCAGTAGTCTAAGTCATAAGGGCTACTACGAGCAGTACTTC. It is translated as CASSLSHKGYYEQYF. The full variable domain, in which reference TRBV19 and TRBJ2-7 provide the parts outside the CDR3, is DGGITQSPKYLFRKEGQNVTLSCEQNLNHDAMYWYRQDPGQGLRLIYYSQIVNDFQKGDIAEGYSVSREKKESFPLTVTSAQKNPTAFYLCASSLSHKGYYEQYFGPGTRLTVT.

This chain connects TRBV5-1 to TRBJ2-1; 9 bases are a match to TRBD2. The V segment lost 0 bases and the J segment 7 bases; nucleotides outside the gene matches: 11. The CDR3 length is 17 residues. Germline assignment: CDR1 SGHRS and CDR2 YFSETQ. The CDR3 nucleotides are TGCGCCAGCAGCTTGGGAGTCGGTAGCGGGAGACGGAATGAGCAGTTCTTC. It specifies CASSLGVGSGRRNEQFF.

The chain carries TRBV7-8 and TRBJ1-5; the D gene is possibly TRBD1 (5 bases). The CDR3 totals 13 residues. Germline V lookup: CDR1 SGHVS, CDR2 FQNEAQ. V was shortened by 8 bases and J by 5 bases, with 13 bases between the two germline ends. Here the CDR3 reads CASSPREDQPQHF. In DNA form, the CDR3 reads TGTGCCAGCTCCCCCAGGGAAGATCAGCCCCAGCATTTT.

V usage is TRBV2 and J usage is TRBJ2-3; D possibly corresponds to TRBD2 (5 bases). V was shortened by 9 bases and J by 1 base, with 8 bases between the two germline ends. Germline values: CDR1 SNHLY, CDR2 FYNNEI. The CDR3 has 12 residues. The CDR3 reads CARRLRTDTQYF. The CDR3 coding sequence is TGTGCCAGGAGACTACGCACAGATACGCAGTATTTT.

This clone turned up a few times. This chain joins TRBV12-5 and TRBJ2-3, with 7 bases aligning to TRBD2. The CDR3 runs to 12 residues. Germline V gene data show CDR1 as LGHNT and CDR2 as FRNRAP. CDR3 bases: TGTGCCAGCGGGGCGGGAGCAGATACGCAGTATTTT. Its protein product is CASGAGADTQYF.

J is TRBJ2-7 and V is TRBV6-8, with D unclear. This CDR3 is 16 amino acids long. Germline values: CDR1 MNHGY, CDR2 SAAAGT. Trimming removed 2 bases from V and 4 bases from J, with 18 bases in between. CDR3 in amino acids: CASSYRRTDKLYEQYF. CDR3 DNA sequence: TGTGCCAGCAGTTACCGCAGGACCGACAAACTATACGAGCAGTACTTC.

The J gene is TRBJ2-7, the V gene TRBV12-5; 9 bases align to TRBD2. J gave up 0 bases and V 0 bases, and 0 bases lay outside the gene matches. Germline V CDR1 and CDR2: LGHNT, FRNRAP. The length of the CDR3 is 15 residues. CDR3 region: CASGLVLAGSYEQYF. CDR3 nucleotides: TGTGCTAGTGGTTTGGTACTAGCGGGCTCCTACGAGCAGTACTTC.

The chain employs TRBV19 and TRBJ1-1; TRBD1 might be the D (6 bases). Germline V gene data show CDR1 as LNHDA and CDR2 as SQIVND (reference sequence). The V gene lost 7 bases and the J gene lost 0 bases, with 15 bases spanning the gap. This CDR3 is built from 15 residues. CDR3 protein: CASTQGGVMNTEAFF. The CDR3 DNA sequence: TGTGCCAGTACCCAAGGGGGGGTTATGAACACTGAAGCTTTCTTT.

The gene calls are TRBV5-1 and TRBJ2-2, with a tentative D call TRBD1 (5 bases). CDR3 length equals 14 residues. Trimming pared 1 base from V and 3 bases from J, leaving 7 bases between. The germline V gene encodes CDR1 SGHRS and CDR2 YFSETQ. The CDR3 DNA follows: TGCGCCAGCAGCTTGACAGGTTACACCGGGGAGCTGTTTTTT. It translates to CASSLTGYTGELFF.

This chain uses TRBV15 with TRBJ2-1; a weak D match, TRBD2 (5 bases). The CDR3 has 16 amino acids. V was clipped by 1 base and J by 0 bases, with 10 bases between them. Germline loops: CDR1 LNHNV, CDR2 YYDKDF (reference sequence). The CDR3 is CATSRVSGSSYNEQFF. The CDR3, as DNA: TGTGCCACCAGCAGAGTTTCGGGGAGCTCCTACAATGAGCAGTTCTTC.

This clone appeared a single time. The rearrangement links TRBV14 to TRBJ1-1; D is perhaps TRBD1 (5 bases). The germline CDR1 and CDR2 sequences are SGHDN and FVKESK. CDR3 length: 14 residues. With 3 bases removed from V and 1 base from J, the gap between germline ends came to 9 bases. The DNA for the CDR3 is TGTGCCAGCAGCCATTCAGGGCGGAACACTGAAGCTTTCTTT. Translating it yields CASSHSGRNTEAFF.